These 17 T cell receptor beta chains were all obtained from the same sample, sequenced in a study of blood T cell repertoires in COVID-19. Only in-frame clones appear in the TCRdb table, and some are missing; sequencing was by immunoSEQ multiplex PCR. The profile covers approximately 180,000 clones, with around 82% appearing a single time and 17% taken by the ten largest. The sequenced sample was PBMCs or T cells enriched from blood (not recorded which). Source of these receptors: a woman in her fifties or sixties with acute COVID-19.

This clone was seen only a few times. This sequence joins TRBV6-5 and TRBJ1-5, with D possibly being TRBD1 (5 bases). The length of the CDR3 is 15 residues. The V gene's germline CDR1 is MNHEY and CDR2 SVGAGI. Trimming shortened V by 0 bases and J by 4 bases, and 10 bases separated the two germline ends. The CDR3 protein is CASSYSAGGNQPQHF. The CDR3 nucleotides are TGTGCCAGCAGTTACTCTGCCGGGGGGAATCAGCCCCAGCATTTT.

The gene calls are TRBV24-1 and TRBJ1-1; D may be TRBD1 (5 bases). Per germline, CDR1 KGHDR and CDR2 SFDVKD. V lost 8 bases, J lost 2 bases, and 11 bases lay in between. This CDR3 has 13 residues. The CDR3 region has the DNA TGTGCCACCACCGACAGAAAAAACACTGAAGCTTTCTTT. This translates into CATTDRKNTEAFF.

This clone appeared a few times. The rearrangement uses TRBV5-1 and TRBJ1-6; 7 bases map to TRBD1. CDR1 and CDR2 (germline): SGHRS, YFSETQ. V shed 3 bases and J 7 bases; nucleotides not matched to a gene: 7. The length of the CDR3 is 15 residues. Here the CDR3 DNA reads TGCGCCAGCAGCTCCGCCGGGACAGCCAATTCACCCCTCCACTTT. Encoded protein: CASSSAGTANSPLHF.

The gene calls are TRBV6-6 and TRBJ2-7, with TRBD1 matching 10 bases. V trimming: 6 bases; J trimming: 1 base; junction bases outside the gene matches: 3. This CDR3 is built from 14 residues. Germline V gene sequence: CDR1 MNHNY, CDR2 SVGAGI (reference sequence). The CDR3 loop reads CASSRTGGSYEQYV. CDR3 DNA: TGTGCCAGCAGCCGGACAGGGGGTTCCTACGAGCAGTACGTC.

This rearrangement joins TRBV4-1 to TRBJ1-6; the match to TRBD1 covers 7 bases. Germline CDR1 and CDR2: MGHRA and YSYEKL. The CDR3 contains 16 residues. With V trimmed by 0 bases and J by 7 bases, 6 bases remained unmatched. As DNA, the CDR3 is TGCGCCAGCAGCCAAGAGCCGACAGGGACAAATTCACCCCTCCACTTT. Residues: CASSQEPTGTNSPLHF.

The CDR3 sequence is CASIVGARTDTQYF. The DNA for the CDR3 is TGTGCCAGCATAGTGGGGGCGCGTACAGATACGCAGTATTTT. V is TRBV2 and J is TRBJ2-3; tentative D call: TRBD1 (6 bases). CDR1 and CDR2 (germline): SNHLY, FYNNEI. V shed 7 bases and J shed 3 bases, with 14 bases lying between them. This CDR3 contains 14 residues.

The chain uses TRBV7-2 and TRBJ2-1, with 11 positions matching TRBD2. The CDR3 contains 15 residues. The junction had 7 bases not matched to a gene; V was cut back by 5 bases and J by 7 bases. The V gene's germline CDR1 is SGHTA and CDR2 FQGNSA. The CDR3 protein is CASSPSGGPGNEQFF. In nucleotides, the CDR3 is TGTGCCAGCAGCCCTAGCGGGGGGCCGGGGAATGAGCAGTTCTTC. Using reference TRBV7-2 and TRBJ2-1 for the parts outside the CDR3, the full variable domain is GAGVSQSPSNKVTEKGKDVELRCDPISGHTALYWYRQSLGQGLEFLIYFQGNSAPDKSGLPSDRFSAERTGGSVSTLTIQRTQQEDSAVYLCASSPSGGPGNEQFFGPGTRLTVL.

This sequence joins TRBV5-1 and TRBJ1-1, with 11 bases identical to TRBD1. Per germline, CDR1 SGHRS and CDR2 YFSETQ. The ends lost 2 bases at V and 4 bases at J; junction bases unmatched: 4. This CDR3 region has 15 residues. The CDR3 is CASSFSGTGGTEAFF. CDR3 sequence (DNA): TGCGCCAGCAGCTTCTCCGGGACAGGGGGCACTGAAGCTTTCTTT.

The chain recombines TRBV7-9 with TRBJ2-5; D is perhaps TRBD2 (5 bases). V lost 4 bases, J lost 5 bases, and 11 bases lay in between. CDR3 length: 13 residues. Per germline, CDR1 SEHNR and CDR2 FQNEAQ (reference sequence). The CDR3 DNA reads TGTGCCAGCAGCTCGGAGGAGGAGGAGACCCAGTACTTC. The encoded protein is CASSSEEEETQYF.

V usage is TRBV11-2 and J usage is TRBJ1-2, with 12 bases fitting TRBD1. The V gene's germline CDR1 is SGHAT and CDR2 FQNNGV. With 1 base clipped from V and 3 bases from J, the junction kept 6 bases outside the gene matches. The CDR3 consists of 17 residues. In nucleotides, the CDR3 is TGTGCCAGCAGCTTAGGGGACAGGGGGCGCCTCTACTATGGCTACACCTTC. This gives the protein CASSLGDRGRLYYGYTF.

In this sample, this clone turned up a few times. The chain is built from TRBV6-2 or TRBV6-3 and TRBJ1-2; D may be TRBD1 (5 bases). The germline V and J ends were trimmed by 3 bases and 8 bases, with 16 bases remaining between them. Germline V gene sequence: CDR1 MNHEY, CDR2 SVGEGT. The CDR3 sequence is 14 residues long. For the CDR3, the DNA is TGTGCCAGCAGTTATGATTCGGCAGGGAGGGGCTACACCTTC. It codes for CASSYDSAGRGYTF.

The chain employs TRBV18 and TRBJ2-2; weak D call: TRBD1 (6 bases). Germline V gene data show CDR1 as KGHSH and CDR2 as LQKENI. The CDR3 is 15 amino acids. V was pared by 3 bases and J by 4 bases, with 12 bases between. CDR3 in amino acids: CASSPYRDGTGELFF. Here the CDR3 DNA reads TGTGCCAGCTCACCCTACAGGGATGGCACCGGGGAGCTGTTTTTT.

The chain employs TRBV24-1 and TRBJ1-1; D is unclear. The ends were cut back, 3 bases at V and 11 bases at J, with 15 bases in the middle. This CDR3 comprises 13 residues. The germline CDR1 and CDR2 sequences are KGHDR and SFDVKD. CDR3: CATSDPAGGRAFF. As DNA, the CDR3 is TGTGCCACCAGTGATCCCGCGGGAGGGCGGGCTTTCTTT.

The chain joins TRBV3-1 (or the pseudogene TRBV3-2) to TRBJ2-5; a possible D gene is TRBD2 (6 bases). The CDR3 contains 13 residues. Germline V CDR1 and CDR2: LGHDT, YNNKEL (reference sequence). Trimming cost V 5 bases and J 5 bases, with 12 bases left between them. DNA for the CDR3: TGTGCCAGCAGCTCACTAGCATCGGAGACCCAGTACTTC. It encodes CASSSLASETQYF.

The chain has TRBV4-1 and TRBJ2-2; tentatively, D is TRBD1 (6 bases). Germline lookup yields CDR1 MGHRA and CDR2 YSYEKL. The CDR3 is 16 amino acids. Trimming took 3 bases from V and 1 from J, leaving 12 bases between them. The CDR3 nucleotides read TGCGCCAGCAGCCAGGGAGCCAGGGGGAACACCGGGGAGCTGTTTTTT. Protein: CASSQGARGNTGELFF.

This clone appeared a few times. This rearrangement joins TRBV7-2 to TRBJ2-5, with 11 bases matching TRBD2. V shed 5 bases, J shed 6 bases, and the junction held 14 bases outside the gene matches. Germline CDR1 and CDR2: SGHTA and FQGNSA. The CDR3 is 17 amino acids. The CDR3 DNA reads TGTGCCAGCAGCCGTGTGAATAGCGGGGGGGCCGGGAAGACCCAGTACTTC. Translating it yields CASSRVNSGGAGKTQYF.

The chain uses TRBV7-3 and TRBJ2-6, with 7 bases fitting TRBD1. Germline-derived CDR1 and CDR2 are SGHTA and FQGTGA. Unmatched junction bases numbered 5, after V lost 7 bases and J lost 2 bases. The CDR3 runs 15 residues. The CDR3 is CASNEQGPGANVLTF. CDR3 sequence (DNA): TGTGCCAGCAACGAACAGGGGCCTGGGGCCAACGTCCTGACTTTC.